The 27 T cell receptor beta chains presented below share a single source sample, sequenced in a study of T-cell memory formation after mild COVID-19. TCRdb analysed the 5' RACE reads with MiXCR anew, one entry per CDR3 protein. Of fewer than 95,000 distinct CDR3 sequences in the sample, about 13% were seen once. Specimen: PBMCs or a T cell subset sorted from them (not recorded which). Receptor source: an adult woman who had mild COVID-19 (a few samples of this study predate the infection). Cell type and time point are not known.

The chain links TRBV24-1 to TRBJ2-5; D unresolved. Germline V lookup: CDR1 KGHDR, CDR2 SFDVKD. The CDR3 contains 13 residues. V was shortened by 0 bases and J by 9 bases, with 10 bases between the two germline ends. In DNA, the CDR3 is TGTGCCACCAGTGATTTGGCCGAGGTGGCCCAGTACTTC. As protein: CATSDLAEVAQYF.

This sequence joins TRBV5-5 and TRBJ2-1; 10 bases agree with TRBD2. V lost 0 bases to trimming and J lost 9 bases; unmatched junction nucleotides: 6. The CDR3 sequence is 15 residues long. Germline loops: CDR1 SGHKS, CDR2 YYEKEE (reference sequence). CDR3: CASSLELAGRFEQFF. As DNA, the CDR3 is TGTGCCAGCAGCTTGGAACTAGCGGGAAGGTTTGAGCAGTTCTTC.

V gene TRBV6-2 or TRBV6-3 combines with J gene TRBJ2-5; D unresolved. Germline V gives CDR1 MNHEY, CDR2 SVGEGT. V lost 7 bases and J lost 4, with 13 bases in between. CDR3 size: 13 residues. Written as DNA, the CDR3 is TGTGCCAGCACCCCGAACTTCGGAGAGACCCAGTACTTC. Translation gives CASTPNFGETQYF.

For the CDR3, the DNA is TGCAGTGCTAGAGATCCCGACAGGGGGCTAACTGAAGCTTTCTTT. This gives the protein CSARDPDRGLTEAFF. V gene TRBV20-1 combines with J gene TRBJ1-1; 10 positions agree with TRBD1. Per germline, CDR1 DFQATT and CDR2 SNEGSKA (reference sequence). Losses at the gene ends were 0 bases for V and 5 bases for J; bases not matched to a gene: 6. The CDR3 runs to 15 residues.

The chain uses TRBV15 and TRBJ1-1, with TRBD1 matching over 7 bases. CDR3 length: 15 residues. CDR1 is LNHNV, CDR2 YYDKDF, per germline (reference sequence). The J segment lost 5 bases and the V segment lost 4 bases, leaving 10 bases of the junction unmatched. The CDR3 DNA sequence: TGTGCCACCAGCATTAGCAGACAGGGAGGAACTGAAGCTTTCTTT. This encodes CATSISRQGGTEAFF.

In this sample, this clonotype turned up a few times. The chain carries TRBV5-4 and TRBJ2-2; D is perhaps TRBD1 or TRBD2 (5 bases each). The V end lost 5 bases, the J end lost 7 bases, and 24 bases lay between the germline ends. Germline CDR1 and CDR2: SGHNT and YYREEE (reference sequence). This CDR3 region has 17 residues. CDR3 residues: CASSPLPGPPGGGELFF. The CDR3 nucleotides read TGTGCCAGCAGTCCACTTCCGGGGCCCCCTGGGGGCGGGGAGCTGTTTTTT.

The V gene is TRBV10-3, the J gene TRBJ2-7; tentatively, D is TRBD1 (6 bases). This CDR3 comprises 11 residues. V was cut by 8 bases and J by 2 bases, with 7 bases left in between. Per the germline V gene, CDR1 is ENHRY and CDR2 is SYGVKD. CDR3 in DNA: TGTGCCATCTCAGGGGCCTACGAGCAGTACTTC. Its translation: CAISGAYEQYF.

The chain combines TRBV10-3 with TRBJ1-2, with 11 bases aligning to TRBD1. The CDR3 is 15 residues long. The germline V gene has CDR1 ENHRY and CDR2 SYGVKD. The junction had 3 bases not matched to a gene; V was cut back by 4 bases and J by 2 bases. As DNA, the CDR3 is TGTGCCATCAGTGCCCGGGACAGGGGGAACTATGGCTACACCTTC. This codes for CAISARDRGNYGYTF.

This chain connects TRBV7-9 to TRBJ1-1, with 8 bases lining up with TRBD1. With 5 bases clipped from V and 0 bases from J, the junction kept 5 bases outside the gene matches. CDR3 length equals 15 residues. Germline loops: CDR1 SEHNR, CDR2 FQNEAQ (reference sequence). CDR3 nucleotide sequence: TGTGCCAGCAGCCAGACAGGGGACCTGAACACTGAAGCTTTCTTT. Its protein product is CASSQTGDLNTEAFF.

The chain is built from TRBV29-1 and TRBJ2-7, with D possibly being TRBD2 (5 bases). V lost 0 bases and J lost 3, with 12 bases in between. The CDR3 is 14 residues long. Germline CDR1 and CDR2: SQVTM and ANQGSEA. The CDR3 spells CSVEEPAESYEQYF. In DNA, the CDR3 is TGCAGCGTTGAAGAGCCAGCGGAGAGCTACGAGCAGTACTTC.

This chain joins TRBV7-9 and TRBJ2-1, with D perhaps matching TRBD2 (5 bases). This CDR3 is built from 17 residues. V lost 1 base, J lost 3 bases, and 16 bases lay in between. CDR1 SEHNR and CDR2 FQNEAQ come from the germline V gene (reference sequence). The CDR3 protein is CASSLEGGLGGYNEQFF. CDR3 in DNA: TGTGCCAGCAGCTTAGAAGGAGGACTCGGCGGCTACAATGAGCAGTTCTTC.

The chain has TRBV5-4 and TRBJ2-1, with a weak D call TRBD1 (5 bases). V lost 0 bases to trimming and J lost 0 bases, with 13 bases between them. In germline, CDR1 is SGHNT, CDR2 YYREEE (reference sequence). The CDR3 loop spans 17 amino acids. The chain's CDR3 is CASSLGTRLSSYNEQFF. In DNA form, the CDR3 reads TGTGCCAGCAGCTTGGGGACACGATTGAGCTCCTACAATGAGCAGTTCTTC.

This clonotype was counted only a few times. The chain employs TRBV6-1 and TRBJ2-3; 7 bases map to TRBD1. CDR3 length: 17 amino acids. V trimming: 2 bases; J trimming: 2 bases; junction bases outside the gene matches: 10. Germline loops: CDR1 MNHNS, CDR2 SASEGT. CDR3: CASSEFGRTGFTDTQYF. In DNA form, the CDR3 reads TGTGCCAGCAGTGAATTCGGAAGGACAGGATTCACAGATACGCAGTATTTT.

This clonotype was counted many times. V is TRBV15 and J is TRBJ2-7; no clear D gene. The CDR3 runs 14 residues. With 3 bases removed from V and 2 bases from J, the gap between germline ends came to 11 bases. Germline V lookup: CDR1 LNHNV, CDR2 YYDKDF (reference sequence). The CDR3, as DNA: TGTGCCACCAGCAGTCAGGAAGAGACCTACGAGCAGTACTTC. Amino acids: CATSSQEETYEQYF.

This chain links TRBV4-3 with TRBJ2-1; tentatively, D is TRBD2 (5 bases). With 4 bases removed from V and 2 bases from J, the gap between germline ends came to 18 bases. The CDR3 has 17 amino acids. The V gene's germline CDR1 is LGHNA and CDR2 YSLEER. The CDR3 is CASSPEIGGYAYNEQFF. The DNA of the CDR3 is TGCGCCAGCAGCCCCGAAATTGGAGGTTACGCCTACAATGAGCAGTTCTTC.

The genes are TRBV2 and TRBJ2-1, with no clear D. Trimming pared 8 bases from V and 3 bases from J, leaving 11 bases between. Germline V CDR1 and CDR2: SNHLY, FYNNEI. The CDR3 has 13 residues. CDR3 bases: TGTGCCAGCGGGCAGTGGGACTACAATGAGCAGTTCTTC. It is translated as CASGQWDYNEQFF.

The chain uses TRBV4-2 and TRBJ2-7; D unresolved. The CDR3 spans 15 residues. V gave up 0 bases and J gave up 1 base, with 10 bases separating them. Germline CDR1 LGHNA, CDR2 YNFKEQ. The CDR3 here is CASSQDFRRSYEQYF. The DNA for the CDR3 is TGTGCCAGCAGCCAAGATTTCAGAAGGTCCTACGAGCAGTACTTC.

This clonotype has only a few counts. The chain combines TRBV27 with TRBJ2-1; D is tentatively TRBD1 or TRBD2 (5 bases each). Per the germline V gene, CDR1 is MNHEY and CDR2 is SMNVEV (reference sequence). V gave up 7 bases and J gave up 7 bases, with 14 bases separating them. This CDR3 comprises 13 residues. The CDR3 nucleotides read TGTGCCAGCAATTTTCTGGGGGTGAATGAGCAGTTCTTC. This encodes CASNFLGVNEQFF.

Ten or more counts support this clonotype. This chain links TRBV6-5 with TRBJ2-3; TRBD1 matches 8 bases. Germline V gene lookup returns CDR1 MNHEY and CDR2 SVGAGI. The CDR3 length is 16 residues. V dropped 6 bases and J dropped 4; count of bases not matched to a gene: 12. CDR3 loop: CASSWTGKSFPDTQYF. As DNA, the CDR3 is TGTGCCAGCAGCTGGACAGGGAAGTCATTCCCAGATACGCAGTATTTT.

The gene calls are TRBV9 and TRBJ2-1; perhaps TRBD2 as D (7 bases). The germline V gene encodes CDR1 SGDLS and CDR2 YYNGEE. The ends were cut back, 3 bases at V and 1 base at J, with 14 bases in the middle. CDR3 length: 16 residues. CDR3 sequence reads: CASSGRGGVSYNEQFF. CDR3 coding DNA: TGTGCCAGCAGCGGTAGAGGGGGGGTATCCTACAATGAGCAGTTCTTC.

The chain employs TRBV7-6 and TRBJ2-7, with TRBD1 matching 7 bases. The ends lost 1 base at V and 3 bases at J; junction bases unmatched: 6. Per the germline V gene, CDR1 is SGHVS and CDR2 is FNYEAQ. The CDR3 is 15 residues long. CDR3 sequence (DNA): TGTGCCAGCAGCTTAGTACAGGGGACGGGCTACGAGCAGTACTTC. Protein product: CASSLVQGTGYEQYF.

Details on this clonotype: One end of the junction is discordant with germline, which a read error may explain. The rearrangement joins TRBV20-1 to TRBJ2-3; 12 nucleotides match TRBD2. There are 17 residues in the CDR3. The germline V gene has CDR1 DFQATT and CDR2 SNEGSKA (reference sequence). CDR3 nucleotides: TGCAGTGCTAGTCCACTAGCGGGAGGTGAGAATGCAGATACGCATTATTTT. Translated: CSASPLAGGENADTHYF.

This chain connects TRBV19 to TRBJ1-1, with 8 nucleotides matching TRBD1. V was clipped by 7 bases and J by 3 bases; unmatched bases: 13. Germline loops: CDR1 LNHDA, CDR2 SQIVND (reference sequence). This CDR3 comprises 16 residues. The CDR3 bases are TGTGCCAGTACTGGCCTGCTCGACAGGGGAGACACTGAAGCTTTCTTT. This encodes CASTGLLDRGDTEAFF.

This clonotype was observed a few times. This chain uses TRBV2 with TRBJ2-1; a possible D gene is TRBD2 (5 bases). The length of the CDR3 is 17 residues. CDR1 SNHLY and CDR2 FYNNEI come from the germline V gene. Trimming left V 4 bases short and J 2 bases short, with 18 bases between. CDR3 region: CASSGPLAGLPYNEQFF. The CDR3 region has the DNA TGTGCCAGCAGTGGGCCCTTGGCGGGCCTGCCCTACAATGAGCAGTTCTTC.

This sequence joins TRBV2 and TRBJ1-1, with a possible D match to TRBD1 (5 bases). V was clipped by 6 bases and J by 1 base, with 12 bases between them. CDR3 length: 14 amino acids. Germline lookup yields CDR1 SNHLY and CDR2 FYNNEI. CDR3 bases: TGTGCCAGCAGCGGTCTGGACAAGAACACTGAAGCTTTCTTT. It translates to CASSGLDKNTEAFF.

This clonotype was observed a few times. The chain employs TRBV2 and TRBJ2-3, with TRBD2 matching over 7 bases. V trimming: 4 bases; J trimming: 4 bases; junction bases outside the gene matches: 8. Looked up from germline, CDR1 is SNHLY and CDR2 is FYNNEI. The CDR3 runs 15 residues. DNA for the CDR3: TGTGCCAGCAGTGGGGGTCAAAGCGGGGCAGATACGCAGTATTTT. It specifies CASSGGQSGADTQYF.

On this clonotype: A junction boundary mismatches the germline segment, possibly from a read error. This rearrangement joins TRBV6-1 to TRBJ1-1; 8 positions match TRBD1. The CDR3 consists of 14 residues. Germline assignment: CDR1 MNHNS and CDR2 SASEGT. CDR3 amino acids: CASSDAADRAETFF. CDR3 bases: TGTGCCAGCAGTGACGCGGCGGACAGGGCTGAAACTTTCTTT.